This TCR beta chain was profiled in a study of monozygotic twins with inflammatory bowel disease. General observations from the study: Evidence failed to back one strong IBD-linked signal or clonotype.

Germline values: CDR1 GTSNPN, CDR2 SVGIG (reference sequence). This CDR3 region has 13 residues. On this clonotype: As yet, its antigen is unknown.

TCRdb reprocessed the 5' RACE reads, with one entry per CDR3 protein and no DNA. This table lists a few hundred thousand distinct CDR3 sequences. Sequencing was performed on blood. This chain links TRBV30 with TRBJ2-2. The TCR originated in a human donor with ulcerative colitis or Crohn's disease, or a healthy co-twin of an affected twin (not recorded which). CDR3 region: CAWSRVYTGELFF.